What follows are 3 T cell receptor beta chains derived from one specimen sequenced in a study of cytomegalovirus exposure and HLA in healthy donors. Produced via immunoSEQ multiplex PCR; TCRdb's table is partial and in-frame only. The sample yields roughly 220,000 clones, 90% to 95% seen once. Sample: PBMCs. These TCRs come from a woman aged 18-29 years in good health and CMV-seronegative.

This chain uses TRBV6-1 with TRBJ2-7, with D hard to call. This CDR3 region has 15 residues. Trimming pared 2 bases from V and 2 bases from J, leaving 13 bases between. Per the germline V gene, CDR1 is MNHNS and CDR2 is SASEGT. CDR3 in amino acids: CASSEIGLQTYEQYF. The CDR3 DNA reads as TGTGCCAGCAGTGAAATTGGGTTACAGACCTACGAGCAGTACTTC.

The CDR3 region is CASSQPTGGNQPQHF. CDR3 in DNA: TGTGCCAGCAGCCAACCTACAGGGGGAAATCAGCCCCAGCATTTT. The V and J genes are TRBV4-2 and TRBJ1-5; 8 bases are a match to TRBD1. Germline-derived CDR1 and CDR2 are LGHNA and YNFKEQ. The CDR3 consists of 15 residues. V shed 2 bases and J 4 bases; nucleotides not matched to a gene: 4.

CDR3 coding DNA: TGTGCCAGCAGCAAAGTTGGGACAGGGGGCTACAATGAGCAGTTCTTC. Translating it yields CASSKVGTGGYNEQFF. This chain uses TRBV21-1 with TRBJ2-1; the D call of TRBD1 is as the table states it, not checked on the DNA. TRBV21-1 is an annotated pseudogene. There are 16 residues in the CDR3.